The 30 T cell receptor beta chains given below trace back to one sample, sequenced in a study of shared clonotypes between healthy human individuals. TCRdb keeps only in-frame clones here, not all; method: immunoSEQ multiplex PCR. Of 2 million to 2.5 million clones in the sample, 90% to 97% are singletons; the top ten hold approximately 0.13%. The source material was naive CD4+ T cells sorted from blood. The subset was: CD45RA+ positively selected. The origin of the receptors is a young man in good health.

The J gene is TRBJ2-1, the V gene TRBV30; 13 nucleotides align to TRBD2. Germline CDR1 and CDR2: GTSNPN and SVGIG (reference sequence). This CDR3 has 18 amino acids. The V and J ends lost 0 bases and 4 bases, in that order; junction bases with no gene match: 9. CDR3: CAWSVTRTSGGLYNEQFF. The CDR3 coding sequence is TGTGCCTGGAGTGTAACTAGGACTAGCGGGGGACTTTACAATGAGCAGTTCTTC.

To note about this clone: This same CDR3 is encoded by further DNA sequences in the sample. The chain joins TRBV30 to TRBJ2-2; D is ambiguous. The CDR3 totals 12 residues. The germline V and J ends were trimmed by 5 bases and 1 base, with 5 bases remaining between them. Per germline, CDR1 GTSNPN and CDR2 SVGIG (reference sequence). The CDR3 loop reads CAWSKNTGELFF. The CDR3 DNA reads as TGTGCCTGGTCAAAGAACACCGGGGAGCTGTTTTTT.

This chain links TRBV5-6 with TRBJ1-1; D perhaps matches TRBD1 (5 bases). The CDR3 extends over 13 amino acids. Germline CDR1 reads SGHDT; CDR2 reads YYEEEE. V gave up 6 bases and J gave up 3 bases, with 12 bases separating them. This chain's CDR3 is CASNWGRYTEAFF. CDR3 nucleotide sequence: TGTGCCAGCAACTGGGGACGGTACACTGAAGCTTTCTTT.

V gene TRBV7-9 combines with J gene TRBJ2-2; D gene ambiguous. Germline loops: CDR1 SEHNR, CDR2 FQNEAQ (reference sequence). This CDR3 spans 11 amino acids. The V end was cut by 8 bases, the J end by 10 bases, with 11 bases between. This CDR3 is CASHPIAELFF. As DNA, the CDR3 is TGTGCCAGCCATCCGATTGCGGAGCTGTTTTTT.

CDR3 sequence (DNA): TGTGCCTGGAGTATTGGACTAGCGGTCTACGAGCAGTACTTC. Amino acids: CAWSIGLAVYEQYF. The chain employs TRBV30 and TRBJ2-7, with 10 bases identical to TRBD2. The CDR3 loop spans 14 amino acids. J lost 3 bases, V lost 2 bases, and 4 bases had no gene match. Germline loops: CDR1 GTSNPN, CDR2 SVGIG (reference sequence). The whole variable domain, remainder taken from reference TRBV30 and TRBJ2-7, is SQTIHQWPATLVQPVGSPLSLECTVEGTSNPNLYWYRQAAGRGLQLLFYSVGIGQISSEVPQNLSASRPQDRQFILSSKKLLLSDSGFYLCAWSIGLAVYEQYFGPGTRLTVT.

The chain carries TRBV18 and TRBJ2-7, with D perhaps being TRBD1 or TRBD2 (5 bases each). The CDR3 spans 15 residues. The germline CDR1 and CDR2 sequences are KGHSH and LQKENI. Trimming took off 3 bases at V and 1 base at J, with 13 bases between the two ends. The CDR3 bases are TGTGCCAGCTCACCGGCAGGGTGGGAGTCCTACGAGCAGTACTTC. Translated, it gives CASSPAGWESYEQYF.

The chain employs TRBV19 and TRBJ1-2, with no clear D. From germline, CDR1 is LNHDA and CDR2 SQIVND (reference sequence). V was pared by 5 bases and J by 3 bases, with 10 bases between. The CDR3 runs 13 residues. The CDR3 reads CASSSGRDYGYTF. The CDR3, as DNA: TGTGCCAGTAGTTCCGGACGGGACTATGGCTACACCTTC.

J is TRBJ2-2 and V is TRBV7-2; D is unclear. The CDR3 covers 15 residues. Trimming took 4 bases from V and 8 from J, leaving 17 bases between them. Per the germline V gene, CDR1 is SGHTA and CDR2 is FQGNSA. CDR3 amino acids: CASSSTPPLGGELFF. In DNA, the CDR3 is TGTGCCAGCAGCTCTACTCCACCCCTAGGGGGGGAGCTGTTTTTT.

This chain connects TRBV9 to TRBJ2-7, with D possibly TRBD1 on 6 matching bases. V lost 3 bases to trimming and J lost 7 bases, with 14 bases between them. Germline CDR1 SGDLS, CDR2 YYNGEE. The CDR3 consists of 13 residues. CDR3 region: CASSETIDREQYF. Here the CDR3 DNA reads TGTGCCAGCAGCGAGACCATTGACAGGGAGCAGTACTTC.

The chain links TRBV5-1 to TRBJ1-1; TRBD1 matches at 8 bases. CDR1 and CDR2 (germline): SGHRS, YFSETQ. This CDR3 region has 14 residues. The V and J ends lost 4 bases and 1 base, in that order; junction bases with no gene match: 3. CDR3 sequence (DNA): TGCGCCAGCAGCAGGGACAGGCCGAACACTGAAGCTTTCTTT. Translation: CASSRDRPNTEAFF. Full variable domain (missing parts from reference TRBV5-1 and TRBJ1-1): KAGVTQTPRYLIKTRGQQVTLSCSPISGHRSVSWYQQTPGQGLQFLFEYFSETQRNKGNFPGRFSGRQFSNSRSEMNVSTLELGDSALYLCASSRDRPNTEAFFGQGTRLTVV.

DNA of the CDR3: TGTGCCTGGAGCCGGGACCTGGGATACAATGAGCAGTTCTTC. It yields the protein CAWSRDLGYNEQFF. The chain joins TRBV30 to TRBJ2-1, with D perhaps being TRBD1 or TRBD2 (5 bases each). The CDR3 extends over 14 amino acids. The germline CDR1 and CDR2 sequences are GTSNPN and SVGIG (reference sequence). V was cut by 3 bases and J by 4 bases, with 13 bases left in between.

The CDR3 DNA is TGTGCCATCAGCCCCGCTGAAGCTTTCTTT. This translates into CAISPAEAFF. The chain uses TRBV6-5 and TRBJ1-1; D gene unclear. V was clipped by 10 bases and J by 6 bases, with 9 bases between them. Germline values: CDR1 MNHEY, CDR2 SVGAGI. The CDR3 sequence is 10 residues long.

The V gene is TRBV14, the J gene TRBJ1-4; D ambiguous. The CDR3 runs to 15 residues. Germline values: CDR1 SGHDN, CDR2 FVKESK. The V gene lost 2 bases and the J gene lost 4 bases, with 11 bases spanning the gap. The CDR3 DNA reads TGTGCCAGCAGCCAATTCGCAGTCAATAATGAAAAACTGTTTTTT. Residues: CASSQFAVNNEKLFF.

This chain joins TRBV7-8 and TRBJ1-2; 8 positions match TRBD1. Germline assignment: CDR1 SGHVS and CDR2 FQNEAQ. V shed 5 bases and J 1 base; nucleotides not matched to a gene: 15. The CDR3 extends over 18 amino acids. The CDR3 spells CASSGGQAIDYYNYGYTF. The CDR3 DNA follows: TGTGCCAGCAGCGGGGGACAGGCTATCGACTATTATAACTATGGCTACACCTTC.

The chain has TRBV6-5 and TRBJ2-7; possibly TRBD2 for D (6 bases). Per germline, CDR1 MNHEY and CDR2 SVGAGI. The V end lost 5 bases, the J end lost 0 bases, and 14 bases lay between the germline ends. The CDR3 is made up of 15 amino acids. As DNA, the CDR3 is TGTGCCAGCAGTCCCCGGGGGTTGTACTCCTACGAGCAGTACTTC. Amino acid sequence: CASSPRGLYSYEQYF.

J is TRBJ1-1 and V is TRBV6-5, with D possibly being TRBD1 (5 bases). Germline CDR1 and CDR2: MNHEY and SVGAGI. The CDR3 loop spans 14 amino acids. V was shortened by 5 bases and J by 1 base, with 11 bases between the two germline ends. CDR3 in DNA: TGTGCCAGCAGTCTCGGACACCAGAACACTGAAGCTTTCTTT. Translated: CASSLGHQNTEAFF.

The gene calls are TRBV5-6 and TRBJ1-1; the D is unclear. V gave up 0 bases and J gave up 1 base, with 10 bases separating them. CDR1 is SGHDT, CDR2 YYEEEE, per germline. The CDR3 consists of 15 residues. The chain's CDR3 is CASSLGPGRNTEAFF. The CDR3 DNA is TGTGCCAGCAGCTTGGGCCCGGGTAGGAACACTGAAGCTTTCTTT.

The chain links TRBV29-1 to TRBJ2-7; 8 nucleotides match TRBD1. Germline-derived CDR1 and CDR2 are SQVTM and ANQGSEA. The CDR3 sequence is 13 residues long. V was pared by 1 base and J by 3 bases, with 2 bases of the junction left unmatched. This CDR3 reads CSVEGTGNYEQYF. The CDR3, as DNA: TGCAGCGTTGAAGGGACAGGGAACTACGAGCAGTACTTC.

The DNA for the CDR3 is TGCGCCAGCAGCCTCCGGACAGGGGACTACGAGCAGTACTTC. Translated, it gives CASSLRTGDYEQYF. V usage is TRBV4-1 and J usage is TRBJ2-7; 9 bases line up with TRBD1. CDR3 length: 14 residues. The germline CDR1 and CDR2 sequences are MGHRA and YSYEKL. Losses at the gene ends were 4 bases for V and 3 bases for J; bases not matched to a gene: 4.

This chain links TRBV19 with TRBJ2-1, with 11 bases aligning to TRBD2. This CDR3 has 15 residues. V was pared by 5 bases and J by 7 bases, with 7 bases of the junction left unmatched. CDR1 and CDR2 (germline): LNHDA, SQIVND (reference sequence). The CDR3 here is CASSGTSGSGNEQFF. The CDR3 DNA reads TGTGCCAGTAGTGGAACTAGCGGGAGCGGGAATGAGCAGTTCTTC.

The chain recombines TRBV5-1 with TRBJ2-7; either TRBD1 or TRBD2 may fit D (5 bases each). The CDR3 runs to 14 residues. Germline V gene data show CDR1 as SGHRS and CDR2 as YFSETQ. The V end lost 3 bases, the J end lost 0 bases, and 10 bases lay between the germline ends. As DNA, the CDR3 is TGCGCCAGCAGCTGGGACCTTAGCTCCTACGAGCAGTACTTC. Encoded protein: CASSWDLSSYEQYF. The complete variable domain, with remaining parts taken from reference TRBV5-1 and TRBJ2-7, reads KAGVTQTPRYLIKTRGQQVTLSCSPISGHRSVSWYQQTPGQGLQFLFEYFSETQRNKGNFPGRFSGRQFSNSRSEMNVSTLELGDSALYLCASSWDLSSYEQYFGPGTRLTVT.

A note on this clone: This CDR3 is also generated by other DNA sequences in the sample. The rearrangement joins TRBV10-3 to TRBJ1-1; a weak D match, TRBD1 (5 bases). This CDR3 region has 13 residues. The V end was cut by 3 bases, the J end by 1 base, with 6 bases between. Germline-derived CDR1 and CDR2 are ENHRY and SYGVKD. The CDR3 DNA reads TGTGCCATCAGTGAAGGGGAGAACACTGAAGCTTTCTTT. Protein product: CAISEGENTEAFF.

As concerns this clone: Other DNA sequences within the sample encode an identical CDR3. The V and J genes are TRBV18 and TRBJ2-1; 14 positions match TRBD2. Germline CDR1 KGHSH, CDR2 LQKENI. The CDR3 runs 15 residues. Losses at the gene ends were 1 base for V and 8 bases for J; bases not matched to a gene: 1. The CDR3 sequence is CASSPRLAGGDEQFF. The CDR3 DNA follows: TGTGCCAGCTCACCACGACTAGCGGGAGGGGATGAGCAGTTCTTC.

The chain has TRBV5-1 and TRBJ1-6; no firm D call. The ends were cut back, 4 bases at V and 0 bases at J, with 8 bases in the middle. Germline assignment: CDR1 SGHRS and CDR2 YFSETQ. CDR3 length equals 15 residues. The DNA for the CDR3 is TGCGCCAGCAGCGTAGGAAGCTCCTATAATTCACCCCTCCACTTT. Translating it yields CASSVGSSYNSPLHF.

The CDR3 loop reads CAWSLLGLAGGETQYF. As DNA, the CDR3 is TGTGCCTGGAGTCTATTGGGACTAGCGGGGGGAGAGACCCAGTACTTC. The chain combines TRBV30 with TRBJ2-5, with 15 nucleotides matching TRBD2. V gave up 2 bases and J gave up 4 bases; unmatched junction bases: 5. The germline V gene has CDR1 GTSNPN and CDR2 SVGIG (reference sequence). This CDR3 is built from 16 residues.

The chain has TRBV6-1 and TRBJ1-1; D gene ambiguous. The CDR3 has 15 amino acids. The germline V gene encodes CDR1 MNHNS and CDR2 SASEGT. With 2 bases removed from V and 0 bases from J, the gap between germline ends came to 10 bases. The CDR3 sequence: CASSEPGSMNTEAFF. The CDR3 DNA reads TGTGCCAGCAGTGAACCGGGTTCAATGAACACTGAAGCTTTCTTT.

The rearrangement uses TRBV28 and TRBJ2-1; no reliable D call. CDR1 and CDR2 (germline): MDHEN, SYDVKM. CDR3 size: 13 residues. Trimming stripped 8 bases from V and 4 bases from J, with 12 bases between. The CDR3 is CASGWRGYNEQFF. As DNA, the CDR3 is TGTGCCAGCGGGTGGCGAGGTTACAATGAGCAGTTCTTC.

V usage is TRBV10-2 and J usage is TRBJ2-1; TRBD2 is a possible D gene (5 bases). The germline CDR1 and CDR2 sequences are WSHSY and SAAADI. The V gene lost 8 bases and the J gene lost 4 bases, with 21 bases spanning the gap. The CDR3 length is 16 residues. The CDR3 region has the DNA TGCGCCAGCCTCGGGGTACCTCGGTCGGGTTACAATGAGCAGTTCTTC. Residues: CASLGVPRSGYNEQFF.

A word on this clone: Other DNA sequences of this sample code for an identical CDR3. The chain carries TRBV7-2 and TRBJ1-1; maybe TRBD1 (6 bases). The CDR3 is made up of 15 amino acids. Germline lookup yields CDR1 SGHTA and CDR2 FQGNSA. The germline V and J ends were trimmed by 2 bases and 1 base, with 11 bases remaining between them. The CDR3 loop reads CASSLFGGSNTEAFF. As DNA, the CDR3 is TGTGCCAGCAGCTTATTCGGGGGCTCGAACACTGAAGCTTTCTTT.

CDR3 protein: CASSERGIGEKLFF. In DNA form, the CDR3 reads TGTGCCAGCAGTGAACGAGGGATCGGAGAAAAACTGTTTTTT. This chain links TRBV25-1 with TRBJ1-4; the D is unclear. V was shortened by 2 bases and J by 8 bases, with 12 bases between the two germline ends. The CDR3 has 14 amino acids. Per germline, CDR1 MGHDK and CDR2 SYGVNS.